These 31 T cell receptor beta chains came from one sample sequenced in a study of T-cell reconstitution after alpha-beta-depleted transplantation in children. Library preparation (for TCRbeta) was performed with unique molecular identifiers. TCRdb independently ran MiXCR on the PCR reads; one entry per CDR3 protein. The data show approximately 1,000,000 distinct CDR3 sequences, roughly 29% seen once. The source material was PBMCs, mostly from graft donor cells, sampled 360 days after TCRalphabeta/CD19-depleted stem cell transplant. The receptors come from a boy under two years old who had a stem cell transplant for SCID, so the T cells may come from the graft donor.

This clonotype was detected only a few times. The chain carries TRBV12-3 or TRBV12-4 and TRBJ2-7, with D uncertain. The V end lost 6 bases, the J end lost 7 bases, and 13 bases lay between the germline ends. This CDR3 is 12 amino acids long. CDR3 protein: CASSPGALEQYF. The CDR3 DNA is TGTGCCAGCAGCCCCGGAGCTCTTGAGCAGTACTTC.

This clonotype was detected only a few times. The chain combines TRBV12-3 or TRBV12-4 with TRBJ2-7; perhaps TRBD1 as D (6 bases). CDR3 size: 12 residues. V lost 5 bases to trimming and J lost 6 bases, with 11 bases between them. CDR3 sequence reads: CASSTRTAEQYF. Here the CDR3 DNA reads TGTGCCAGCAGTACCAGGACAGCCGAGCAGTACTTC.

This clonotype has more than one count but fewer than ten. CDR3 sequence (DNA): TGCGCCAGCAGCTTGGGGGACAGGTCGGGGGAGCAGTACTTC. Its translation is CASSLGDRSGEQYF. This sequence joins TRBV5-1 and TRBJ2-7; TRBD1 matches 8 bases. Germline V gene data show CDR1 as SGHRS and CDR2 as YFSETQ. After removal of 0 bases from V and 7 bases from J, the junction contained 6 bases not matched to a gene. This CDR3 is 14 amino acids long.

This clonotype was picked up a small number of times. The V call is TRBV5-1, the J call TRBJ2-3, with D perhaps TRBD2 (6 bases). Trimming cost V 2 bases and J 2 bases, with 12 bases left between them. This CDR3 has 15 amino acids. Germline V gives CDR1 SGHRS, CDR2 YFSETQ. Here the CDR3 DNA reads TGCGCCAGCAGCTTCCAGCGGGCCCTCACAGATACGCAGTATTTT. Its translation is CASSFQRALTDTQYF. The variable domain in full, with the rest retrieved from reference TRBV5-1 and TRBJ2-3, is KAGVTQTPRYLIKTRGQQVTLSCSPISGHRSVSWYQQTPGQGLQFLFEYFSETQRNKGNFPGRFSGRQFSNSRSEMNVSTLELGDSALYLCASSFQRALTDTQYFGPGTRLTVL.

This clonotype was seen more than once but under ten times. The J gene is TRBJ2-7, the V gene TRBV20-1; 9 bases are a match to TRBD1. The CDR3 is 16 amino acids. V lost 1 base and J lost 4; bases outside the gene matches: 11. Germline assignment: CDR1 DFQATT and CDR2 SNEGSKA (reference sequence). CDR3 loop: CSARVFPGTGTYEQYF. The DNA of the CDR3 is TGCAGTGCTAGAGTATTTCCCGGGACAGGGACTTACGAGCAGTACTTC.

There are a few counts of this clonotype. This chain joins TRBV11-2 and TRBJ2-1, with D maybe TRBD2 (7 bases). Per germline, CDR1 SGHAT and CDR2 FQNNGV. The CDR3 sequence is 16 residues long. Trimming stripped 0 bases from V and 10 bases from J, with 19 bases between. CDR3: CASSLDRLLRGGEQFF. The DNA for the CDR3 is TGTGCCAGCAGCTTAGATCGGCTTTTAAGGGGGGGGGAGCAGTTCTTC. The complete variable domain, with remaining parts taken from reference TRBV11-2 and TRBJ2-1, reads EAGVAQSPRYKIIEKRQSVAFWCNPISGHATLYWYQQILGQGPKLLIQFQNNGVVDDSQLPKDRFSAERLKGVDSTLKIQPAKLEDSAVYLCASSLDRLLRGGEQFFGPGTRLTVL.

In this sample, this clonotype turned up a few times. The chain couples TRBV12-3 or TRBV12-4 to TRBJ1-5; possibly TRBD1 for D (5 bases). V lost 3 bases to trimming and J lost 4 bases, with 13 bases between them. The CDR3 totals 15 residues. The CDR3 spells CASSFRGEGNQPQHF. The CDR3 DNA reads TGTGCCAGCAGTTTCCGGGGGGAGGGTAATCAGCCCCAGCATTTT.

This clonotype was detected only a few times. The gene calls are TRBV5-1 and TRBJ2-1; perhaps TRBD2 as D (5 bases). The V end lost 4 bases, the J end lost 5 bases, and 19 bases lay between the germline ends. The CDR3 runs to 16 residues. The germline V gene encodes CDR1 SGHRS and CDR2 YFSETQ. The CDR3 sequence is CASSAGGPRSNNEQFF. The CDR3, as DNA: TGCGCCAGCAGCGCCGGAGGACCCCGGTCGAACAATGAGCAGTTCTTC.

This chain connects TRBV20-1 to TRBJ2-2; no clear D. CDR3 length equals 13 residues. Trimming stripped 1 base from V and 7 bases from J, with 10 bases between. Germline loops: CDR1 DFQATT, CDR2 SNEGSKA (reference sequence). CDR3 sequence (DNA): TGCAGTGCTAGAGCTCCTGGGGTCGGGGAGCTGTTTTTT. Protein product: CSARAPGVGELFF.

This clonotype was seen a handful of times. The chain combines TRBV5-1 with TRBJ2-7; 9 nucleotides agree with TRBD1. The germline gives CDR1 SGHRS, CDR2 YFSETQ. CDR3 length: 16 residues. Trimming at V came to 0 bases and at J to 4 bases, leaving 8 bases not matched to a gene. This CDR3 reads CASSLVGGTGTYEQYF. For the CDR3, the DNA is TGCGCCAGCAGCTTGGTTGGTGGGACAGGGACATACGAGCAGTACTTC.

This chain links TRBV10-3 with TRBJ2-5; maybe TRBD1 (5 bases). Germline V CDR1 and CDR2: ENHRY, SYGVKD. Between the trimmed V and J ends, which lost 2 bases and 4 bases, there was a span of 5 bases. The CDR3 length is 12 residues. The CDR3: CAISEGAETQYF. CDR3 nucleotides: TGTGCCATCAGTGAGGGGGCAGAGACCCAGTACTTC.

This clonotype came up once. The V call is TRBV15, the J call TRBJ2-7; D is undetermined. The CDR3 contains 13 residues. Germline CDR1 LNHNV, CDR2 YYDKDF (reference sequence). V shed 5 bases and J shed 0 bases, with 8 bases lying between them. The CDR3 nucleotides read TGTGCCACCAGCCTTGGCGTCTCCTACGAGCAGTACTTC. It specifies CATSLGVSYEQYF.

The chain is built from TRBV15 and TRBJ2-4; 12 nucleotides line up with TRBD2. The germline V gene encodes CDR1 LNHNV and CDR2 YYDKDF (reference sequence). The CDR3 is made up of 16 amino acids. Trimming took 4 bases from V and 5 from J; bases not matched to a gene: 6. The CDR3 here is CATSKGLAGSQNIQYF. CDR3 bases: TGTGCCACCAGCAAAGGACTAGCGGGAAGTCAAAACATTCAGTACTTC.

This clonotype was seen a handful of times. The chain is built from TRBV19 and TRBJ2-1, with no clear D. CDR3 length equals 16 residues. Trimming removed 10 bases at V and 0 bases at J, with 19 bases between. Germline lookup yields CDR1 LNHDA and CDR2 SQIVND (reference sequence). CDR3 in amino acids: CATAARAGFSYNEQFF. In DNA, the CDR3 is TGTGCCACCGCAGCCCGCGCCGGGTTCTCCTACAATGAGCAGTTCTTC. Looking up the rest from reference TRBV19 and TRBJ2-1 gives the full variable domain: DGGITQSPKYLFRKEGQNVTLSCEQNLNHDAMYWYRQDPGQGLRLIYYSQIVNDFQKGDIAEGYSVSREKKESFPLTVTSAQKNPTAFYLCATAARAGFSYNEQFFGPGTRLTVL.

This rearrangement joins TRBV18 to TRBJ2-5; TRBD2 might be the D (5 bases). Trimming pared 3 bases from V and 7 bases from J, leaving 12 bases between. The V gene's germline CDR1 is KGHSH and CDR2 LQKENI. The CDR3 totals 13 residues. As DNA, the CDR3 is TGTGCCAGCTCACCGGGAGATTCCGGGACCCAGTACTTC. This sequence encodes CASSPGDSGTQYF.

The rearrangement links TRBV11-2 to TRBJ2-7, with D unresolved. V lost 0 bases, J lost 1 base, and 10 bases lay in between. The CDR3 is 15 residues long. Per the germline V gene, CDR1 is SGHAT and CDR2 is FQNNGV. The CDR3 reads CASSLDSGLSYEQYF. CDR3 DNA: TGTGCCAGCAGCTTAGATTCCGGCCTATCCTACGAGCAGTACTTC.

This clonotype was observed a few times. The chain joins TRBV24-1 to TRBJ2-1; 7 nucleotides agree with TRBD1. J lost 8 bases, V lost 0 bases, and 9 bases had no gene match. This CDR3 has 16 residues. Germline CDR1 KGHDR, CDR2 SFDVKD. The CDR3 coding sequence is TGTGCCACCAGTGATTTGGATCGAAAGGGGGCGGATGAGCAGTTCTTC. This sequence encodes CATSDLDRKGADEQFF.

The CDR3 nucleotides are TGTGCCAGTACCCCGGGGAGGGCAACCCACAATGAGCAGTTCTTC. It specifies CASTPGRATHNEQFF. The V and J genes are TRBV19 and TRBJ2-1, with 7 bases that match TRBD2. Germline lookup yields CDR1 LNHDA and CDR2 SQIVND (reference sequence). V lost 7 bases and J lost 5; bases outside the gene matches: 11. The CDR3 totals 15 residues.

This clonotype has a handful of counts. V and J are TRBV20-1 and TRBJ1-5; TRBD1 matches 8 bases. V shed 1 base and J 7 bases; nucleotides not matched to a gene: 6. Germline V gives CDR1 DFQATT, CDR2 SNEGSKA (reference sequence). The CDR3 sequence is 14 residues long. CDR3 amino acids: CSARVDRGGQPQHF. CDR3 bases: TGCAGTGCTAGAGTAGACAGGGGCGGCCAGCCCCAGCATTTT.

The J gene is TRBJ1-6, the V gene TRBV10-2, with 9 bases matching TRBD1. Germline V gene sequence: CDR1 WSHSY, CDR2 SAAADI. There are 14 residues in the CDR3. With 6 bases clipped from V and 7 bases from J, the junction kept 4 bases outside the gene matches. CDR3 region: CASRPGQGNSPLHF. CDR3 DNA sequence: TGCGCCAGCAGGCCGGGACAGGGAAATTCACCCCTCCACTTT.

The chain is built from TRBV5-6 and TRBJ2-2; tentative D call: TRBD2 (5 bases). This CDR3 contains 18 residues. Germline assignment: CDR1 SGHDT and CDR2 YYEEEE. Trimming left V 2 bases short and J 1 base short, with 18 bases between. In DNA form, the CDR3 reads TGTGCCAGCAGCTTCATGGAGGTTCATAAGGGGAACACCGGGGAGCTGTTTTTT. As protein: CASSFMEVHKGNTGELFF.

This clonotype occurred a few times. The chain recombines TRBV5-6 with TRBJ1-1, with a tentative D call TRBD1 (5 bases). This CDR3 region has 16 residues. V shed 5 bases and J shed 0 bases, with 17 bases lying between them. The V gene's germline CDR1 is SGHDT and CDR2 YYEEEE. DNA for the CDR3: TGTGCCAGCAGTCCTCCCGGGGGGAATCTGAACACTGAAGCTTTCTTT. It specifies CASSPPGGNLNTEAFF.

The CDR3 spells CASSPLSRGRAAGDEQFF. The CDR3 DNA follows: TGTGCCAGCTCACCGCTCAGTCGCGGAAGGGCTGCGGGCGATGAGCAGTTCTTC. The rearrangement uses TRBV18 and TRBJ2-1; D is possibly TRBD2 (5 bases). Germline-derived CDR1 and CDR2 are KGHSH and LQKENI. V was pared by 3 bases and J by 8 bases, with 26 bases between. The CDR3 is made up of 18 amino acids.

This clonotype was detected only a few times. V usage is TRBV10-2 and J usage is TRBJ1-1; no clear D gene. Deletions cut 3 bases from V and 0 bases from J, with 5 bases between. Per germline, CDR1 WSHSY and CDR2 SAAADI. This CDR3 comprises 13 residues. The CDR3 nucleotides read TGCGCCAGCAGTGAACCCCTGAACACTGAAGCTTTCTTT. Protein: CASSEPLNTEAFF.

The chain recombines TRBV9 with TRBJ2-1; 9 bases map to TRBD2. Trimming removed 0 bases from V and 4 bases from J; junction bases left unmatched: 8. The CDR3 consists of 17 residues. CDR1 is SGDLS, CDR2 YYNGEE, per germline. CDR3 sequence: CASSVVASGAIYNEQFF. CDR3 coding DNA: TGTGCCAGCAGCGTAGTGGCTAGCGGGGCGATATACAATGAGCAGTTCTTC.

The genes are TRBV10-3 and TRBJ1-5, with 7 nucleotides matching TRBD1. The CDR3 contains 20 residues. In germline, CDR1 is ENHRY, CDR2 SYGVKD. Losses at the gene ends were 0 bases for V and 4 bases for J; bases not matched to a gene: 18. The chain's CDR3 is CAISESGPYSETGPNQPQHF. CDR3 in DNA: TGTGCCATCAGTGAGTCAGGTCCGTATTCCGAGACAGGGCCGAATCAGCCCCAGCATTTT.

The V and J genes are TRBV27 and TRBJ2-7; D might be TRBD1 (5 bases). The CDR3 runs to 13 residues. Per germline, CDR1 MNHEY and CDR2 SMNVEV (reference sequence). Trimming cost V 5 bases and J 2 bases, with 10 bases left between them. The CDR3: CASSNDRTYEQYF. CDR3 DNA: TGTGCCAGCAGTAACGACAGAACCTACGAGCAGTACTTC.

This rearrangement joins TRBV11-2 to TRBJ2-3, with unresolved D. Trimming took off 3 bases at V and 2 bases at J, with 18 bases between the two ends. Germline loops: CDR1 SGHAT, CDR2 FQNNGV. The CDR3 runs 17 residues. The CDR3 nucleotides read TGTGCCAGCAGCTTTAGAGGAGCCCGAGCGACCACAGATACGCAGTATTTT. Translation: CASSFRGARATTDTQYF. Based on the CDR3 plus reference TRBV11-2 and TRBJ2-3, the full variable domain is EAGVAQSPRYKIIEKRQSVAFWCNPISGHATLYWYQQILGQGPKLLIQFQNNGVVDDSQLPKDRFSAERLKGVDSTLKIQPAKLEDSAVYLCASSFRGARATTDTQYFGPGTRLTVL.

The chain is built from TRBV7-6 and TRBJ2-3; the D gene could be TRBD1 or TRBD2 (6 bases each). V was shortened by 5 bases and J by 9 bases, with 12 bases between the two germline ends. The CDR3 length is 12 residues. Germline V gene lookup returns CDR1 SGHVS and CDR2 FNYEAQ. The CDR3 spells CASSPVGGTQYF. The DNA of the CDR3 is TGTGCCAGCAGCCCGGTCGGGGGCACGCAGTATTTT.

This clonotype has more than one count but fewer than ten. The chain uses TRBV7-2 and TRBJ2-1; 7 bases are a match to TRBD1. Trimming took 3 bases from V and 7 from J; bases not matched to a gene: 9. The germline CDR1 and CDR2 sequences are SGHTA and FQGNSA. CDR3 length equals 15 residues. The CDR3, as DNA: TGTGCCAGCAGCTTCACAGACAGGGTGGGGAATGAGCAGTTCTTC. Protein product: CASSFTDRVGNEQFF.

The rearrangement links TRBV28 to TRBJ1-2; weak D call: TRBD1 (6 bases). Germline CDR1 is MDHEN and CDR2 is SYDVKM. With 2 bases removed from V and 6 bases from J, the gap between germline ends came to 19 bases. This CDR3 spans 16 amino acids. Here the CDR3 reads CASSLAGLGQEDGYTF. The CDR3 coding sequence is TGTGCCAGCAGTTTAGCTGGACTGGGACAAGAGGATGGCTACACCTTC.